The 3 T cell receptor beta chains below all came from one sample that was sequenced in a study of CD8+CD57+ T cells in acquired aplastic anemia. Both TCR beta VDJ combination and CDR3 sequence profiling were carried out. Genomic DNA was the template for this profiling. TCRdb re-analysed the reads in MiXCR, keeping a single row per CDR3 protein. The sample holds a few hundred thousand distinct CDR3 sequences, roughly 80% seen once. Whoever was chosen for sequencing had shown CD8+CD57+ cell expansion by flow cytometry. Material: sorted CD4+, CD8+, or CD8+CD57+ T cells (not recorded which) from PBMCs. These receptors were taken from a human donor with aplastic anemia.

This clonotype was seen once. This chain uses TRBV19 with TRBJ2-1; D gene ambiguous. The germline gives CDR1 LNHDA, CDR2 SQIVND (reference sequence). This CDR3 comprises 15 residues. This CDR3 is CSGTLGDGAYNEQFF. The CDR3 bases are TGTAGTGGTACCCTCGGTGACGGCGCCTACAATGAGCAGTTCTTC.

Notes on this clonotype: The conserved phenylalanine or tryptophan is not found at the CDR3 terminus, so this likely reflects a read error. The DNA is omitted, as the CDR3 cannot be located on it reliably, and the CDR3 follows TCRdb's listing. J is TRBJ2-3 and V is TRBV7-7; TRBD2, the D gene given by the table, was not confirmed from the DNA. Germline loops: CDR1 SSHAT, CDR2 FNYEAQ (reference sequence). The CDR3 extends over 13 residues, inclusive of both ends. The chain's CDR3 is CSPRIGARTPKLS.

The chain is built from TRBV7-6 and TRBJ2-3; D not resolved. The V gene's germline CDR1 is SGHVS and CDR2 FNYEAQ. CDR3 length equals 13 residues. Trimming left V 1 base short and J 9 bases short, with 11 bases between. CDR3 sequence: CASSLDPNATQYF. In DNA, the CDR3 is TGTGCCAGCAGCTTAGACCCCAACGCCACGCAGTATTTT.